This T cell receptor (beta chain) was identified in a study of long-term antiretroviral therapy in people with HIV. Study-wide results and caveats: Records did not include ART adherence, viral resistance or therapy changes. Post-ART diversity increased but stayed below transplant donor controls. Across all time points, the repertoire was dominated by clones that expanded before ART.

Assay version v3.0 of immunoSEQ was used, and it was run at survey level. Sequencing used immunoSEQ multiplex PCR; TCRdb keeps in-frame clones, though not all of them. The data contain some 35,000 clones, roughly 88% of them singletons. At least two post-ART and at least one pre-ART PBMC sample were available for each donor. Comments on this clone: Its specificity is not known.

The receptor's source is a young man with HIV. Sample: unsorted PBMCs, taken 2.2 years after starting antiretroviral therapy.

The CDR3 DNA reads as TGTGCCAGCAGTTACGTCCCCACAGATACGCAGTATTTT. Protein product: CASSYVPTDTQYF. V is TRBV6-5 and J is TRBJ2-3; D not certain. The CDR3 totals 13 residues. CDR1 MNHEY and CDR2 SVGAGI come from the germline V gene. V was pared by 2 bases and J by 2 bases, with 5 bases between.